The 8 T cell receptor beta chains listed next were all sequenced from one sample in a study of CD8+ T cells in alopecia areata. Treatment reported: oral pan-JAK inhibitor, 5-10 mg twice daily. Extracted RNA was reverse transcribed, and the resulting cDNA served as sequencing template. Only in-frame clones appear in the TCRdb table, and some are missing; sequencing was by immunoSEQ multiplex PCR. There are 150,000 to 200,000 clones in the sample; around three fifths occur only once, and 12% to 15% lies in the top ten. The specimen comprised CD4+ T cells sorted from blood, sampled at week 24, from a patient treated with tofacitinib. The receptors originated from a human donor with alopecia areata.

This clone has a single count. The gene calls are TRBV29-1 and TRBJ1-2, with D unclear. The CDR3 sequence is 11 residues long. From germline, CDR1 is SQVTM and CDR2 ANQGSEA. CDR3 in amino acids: CRAGSNYGYTF. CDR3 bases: TGCAGAGCGGGGTCGAACTATGGCTACACCTTC.

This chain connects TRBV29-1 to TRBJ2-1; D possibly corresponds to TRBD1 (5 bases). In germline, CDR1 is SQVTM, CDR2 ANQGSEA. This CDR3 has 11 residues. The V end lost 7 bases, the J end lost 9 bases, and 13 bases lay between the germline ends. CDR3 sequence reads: CSARLGVEQFF. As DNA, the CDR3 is TGCAGCGCCCGGCTAGGGGTTGAGCAGTTCTTC.

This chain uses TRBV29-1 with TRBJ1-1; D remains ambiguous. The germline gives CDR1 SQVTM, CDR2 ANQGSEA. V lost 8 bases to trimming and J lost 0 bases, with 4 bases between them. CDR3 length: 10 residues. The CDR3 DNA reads TGCAGCTTCCTGAACACTGAAGCTTTCTTT. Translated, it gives CSFLNTEAFF.

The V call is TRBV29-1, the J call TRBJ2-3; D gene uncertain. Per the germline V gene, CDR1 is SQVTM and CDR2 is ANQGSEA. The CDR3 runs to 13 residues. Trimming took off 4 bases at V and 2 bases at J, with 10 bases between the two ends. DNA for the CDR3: TGCAGCGTTGTGGGCAGACTCACAGATACGCAGTATTTT. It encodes CSVVGRLTDTQYF.

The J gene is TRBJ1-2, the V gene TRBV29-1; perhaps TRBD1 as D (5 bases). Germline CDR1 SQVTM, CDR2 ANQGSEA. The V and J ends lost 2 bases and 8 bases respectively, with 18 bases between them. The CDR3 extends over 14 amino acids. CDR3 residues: CSVEPPGTPIGYTF. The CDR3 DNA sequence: TGCAGCGTTGAACCTCCCGGGACCCCTATCGGCTACACCTTC.

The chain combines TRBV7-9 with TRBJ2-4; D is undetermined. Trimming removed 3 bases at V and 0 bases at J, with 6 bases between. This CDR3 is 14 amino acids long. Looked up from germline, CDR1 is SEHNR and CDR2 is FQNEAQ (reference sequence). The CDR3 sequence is CASSLNLAKNIQYF. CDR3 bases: TGTGCCAGCAGCTTGAATCTAGCCAAAAACATTCAGTACTTC.

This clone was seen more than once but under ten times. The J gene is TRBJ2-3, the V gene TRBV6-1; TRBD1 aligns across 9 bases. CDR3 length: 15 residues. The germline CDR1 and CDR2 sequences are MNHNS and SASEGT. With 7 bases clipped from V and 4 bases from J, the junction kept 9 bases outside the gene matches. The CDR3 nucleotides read TGTGCCAGCACCAAACAGGGGGCTAGTCCAGATACGCAGTATTTT. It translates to CASTKQGASPDTQYF.

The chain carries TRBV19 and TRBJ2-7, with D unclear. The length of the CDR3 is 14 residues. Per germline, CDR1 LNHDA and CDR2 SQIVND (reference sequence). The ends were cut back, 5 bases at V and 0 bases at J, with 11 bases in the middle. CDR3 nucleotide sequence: TGTGCCAGTAGTGCCCCAGGTCGCTCCTACGAGCAGTACTTC. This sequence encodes CASSAPGRSYEQYF. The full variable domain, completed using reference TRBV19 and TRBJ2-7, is DGGITQSPKYLFRKEGQNVTLSCEQNLNHDAMYWYRQDPGQGLRLIYYSQIVNDFQKGDIAEGYSVSREKKESFPLTVTSAQKNPTAFYLCASSAPGRSYEQYFGPGTRLTVT.